This T cell receptor (beta chain) stems from a study of blood T cell repertoires in COVID-19. As to this clone: The sample carries other DNA sequences with the same CDR3.

There are 14 residues in the CDR3. The J segment lost 4 bases and the V segment lost 8 bases, leaving 5 bases of the junction unmatched. Germline-derived CDR1 and CDR2 are SNHLY and FYNNEI. Clones were read by immunoSEQ multiplex PCR, and TCRdb kept only the in-frame ones, dropping some. The data hold roughly 280,000 clones, with over 80% observed a single time. The J gene is TRBJ2-2, the V gene TRBV2; TRBD1 agrees at 9 bases. The clonotype comes from a man between 60 and 75 years old who had recovered from COVID-19. The sequenced sample was peripheral blood. CDR3 sequence reads: CASRGTGFTGELFF. CDR3 DNA sequence: TGTGCCAGCCGTGGGACAGGGTTCACCGGGGAGCTGTTTTTT.